The 24 T cell receptor beta chains below all came from one sample that was sequenced in a study of blood T cell repertoires in COVID-19. Method: immunoSEQ multiplex PCR; TCRdb's copy keeps in-frame clones and lacks some. The data show approximately 93,000 clones, approximately 79% seen once. The sequencing input was peripheral blood. The receptors originated from a woman older than 75 with acute or convalescent COVID-19.

The chain has TRBV6-1 and TRBJ1-3; D uncertain. The CDR3 has 15 residues. V was clipped by 1 base and J by 7 bases, with 14 bases between them. The germline V gene encodes CDR1 MNHNS and CDR2 SASEGT. The CDR3 protein is CASSEGVRTVNTIYF. In DNA form, the CDR3 reads TGTGCCAGCAGTGAAGGTGTTAGGACTGTGAACACCATATATTTT.

The chain recombines TRBV10-3 with TRBJ1-2; 7 nucleotides agree with TRBD1. Germline loops: CDR1 ENHRY, CDR2 SYGVKD. The CDR3 is 15 amino acids. V dropped 0 bases and J dropped 4; count of bases not matched to a gene: 5. The CDR3 DNA reads as TGTGCCATCAGTGAGTCCCGGGACAGCGTCTATGGCTACACCTTC. This translates into CAISESRDSVYGYTF.

The gene calls are TRBV7-2 and TRBJ2-5, with 11 positions matching TRBD1. The length of the CDR3 is 18 residues. Trimming cost V 2 bases and J 4 bases; bases outside gene matches: 12. CDR1 SGHTA and CDR2 FQGNSA come from the germline V gene. CDR3 region: CASSLFWVGTGGRETQYF. CDR3 nucleotide sequence: TGTGCCAGCAGCTTATTCTGGGTAGGGACAGGGGGACGAGAGACCCAGTACTTC. Full variable domain (remainder filled in from reference TRBV7-2 and TRBJ2-5): GAGVSQSPSNKVTEKGKDVELRCDPISGHTALYWYRQSLGQGLEFLIYFQGNSAPDKSGLPSDRFSAERTGGSVSTLTIQRTQQEDSAVYLCASSLFWVGTGGRETQYFGPGTRLLVL.

This clone was counted once. V and J are TRBV12-5 and TRBJ2-7; D remains unclear. CDR1 LGHNT and CDR2 FRNRAP come from the germline V gene. V lost 1 base to trimming and J lost 0 bases, with 7 bases between them. CDR3 size: 14 residues. The CDR3 is CASGLGASSYEQYF. The CDR3 DNA reads TGTGCTAGTGGTTTGGGAGCGAGCTCCTACGAGCAGTACTTC.

This clone was seen only a few times. V is TRBV19 and J is TRBJ2-7, with a tentative D call TRBD2 (6 bases). Germline lookup yields CDR1 LNHDA and CDR2 SQIVND (reference sequence). Trimming took 2 bases from V and 6 from J, leaving 14 bases between them. This CDR3 spans 14 amino acids. The CDR3 coding sequence is TGTGCCAGTAGTATAAAGGGGACTTTCCTCGAGCAGTACTTC. Translated: CASSIKGTFLEQYF.

This chain links TRBV5-5 with TRBJ1-1, with D possibly TRBD1 on 6 matching bases. Germline V gene lookup returns CDR1 SGHKS and CDR2 YYEKEE (reference sequence). The CDR3 spans 15 residues. Trimming left V 3 bases short and J 3 bases short, with 15 bases between. CDR3 in amino acids: CASSWKYPGDTEAFF. CDR3 DNA: TGTGCCAGCAGCTGGAAATATCCAGGGGACACTGAAGCTTTCTTT.

This chain uses TRBV19 with TRBJ1-5; TRBD1 aligns across 8 bases. CDR3 length: 17 residues. Germline assignment: CDR1 LNHDA and CDR2 SQIVND (reference sequence). V trimming: 3 bases; J trimming: 7 bases; junction bases outside the gene matches: 14. The CDR3 is CASSMWGRGQEGQPQHF. The CDR3 coding sequence is TGTGCCAGTAGTATGTGGGGCAGGGGGCAGGAGGGACAGCCCCAGCATTTT.

This chain connects TRBV7-3 to TRBJ1-1; TRBD1 is a possible D gene (5 bases). Germline CDR1 SGHTA, CDR2 FQGTGA. Trimming took off 6 bases at V and 1 base at J, with 12 bases between the two ends. This CDR3 has 14 amino acids. DNA of the CDR3: TGTGCCAGCAGGGCAGGGTGGGAGAACACTGAAGCTTTCTTT. As protein: CASRAGWENTEAFF. Filled out from reference TRBV7-3 and TRBJ1-1, the complete variable domain reads GAGVSQTPSNKVTEKGKYVELRCDPISGHTALYWYRQSLGQGPEFLIYFQGTGAADDSGLPNDRFFAVRPEGSVSTLKIQRTERGDSAVYLCASRAGWENTEAFFGQGTRLTVV.

CDR3 bases: TGCAGCGTGACGGGGACTGGAAACACCATATATTTT. Protein: CSVTGTGNTIYF. The chain carries TRBV29-1 and TRBJ1-3; D is unclear. CDR1 is SQVTM, CDR2 ANQGSEA, per germline. V was shortened by 6 bases and J by 2 bases, with 8 bases between the two germline ends. The CDR3 is 12 residues long. Variable domain in full (rest from reference TRBV29-1 and TRBJ1-3): SAVISQKPSRDICQRGTSLTIQCQVDSQVTMMFWYRQQPGQSLTLIATANQGSEATYESGFVIDKFPISRPNLTFSTLTVSNMSPEDSSIYLCSVTGTGNTIYFGEGSWLTVV.

This clone was recorded only once. The chain is built from TRBV20-1 and TRBJ1-2, with D unresolved. The CDR3 spans 16 residues. The germline gives CDR1 DFQATT, CDR2 SNEGSKA (reference sequence). The V and J ends lost 3 bases and 1 base respectively, with 18 bases between them. The CDR3 DNA reads as TGCAGTGCTAGTAGGTTTGGAGGGAGGATTAACTATGGCTACACCTTC. Translation gives CSASRFGGRINYGYTF.

The V call is TRBV7-2, the J call TRBJ1-4, with D possibly TRBD1 on 6 matching bases. V dropped 5 bases and J dropped 4 bases, with 14 bases sitting between them. The CDR3 covers 15 residues. The germline V gene has CDR1 SGHTA and CDR2 FQGNSA. CDR3 sequence (DNA): TGTGCCAGCAGCCCTCAAACAGGGAGTAATGAAAAACTGTTTTTT. It translates to CASSPQTGSNEKLFF.

This chain links TRBV2 with TRBJ2-7; D gene unclear. V lost 4 bases to trimming and J lost 3 bases, with 13 bases between them. The CDR3 consists of 14 residues. Looked up from germline, CDR1 is SNHLY and CDR2 is FYNNEI. The CDR3 DNA reads TGTGCCAGCAGTGTTGAGACAACCTTCTACGAGCAGTACTTC. Translated: CASSVETTFYEQYF.

The V gene is TRBV7-2, the J gene TRBJ1-3; D not certain. V lost 1 base and J 5 bases, leaving 9 bases between the germline ends. This CDR3 region has 14 residues. CDR1 and CDR2 from the germline V gene are SGHTA and FQGNSA. The CDR3 loop is CASSLEVARNTIYF. The CDR3 DNA reads TGTGCCAGCAGCTTAGAGGTAGCGCGAAACACCATATATTTT.

The table lists this clone with a few counts. The chain links TRBV4-2 to TRBJ1-6; D remains unclear. The ends were cut back, 0 bases at V and 9 bases at J, with 15 bases in the middle. The CDR3 contains 16 residues. Germline loops: CDR1 LGHNA, CDR2 YNFKEQ. The CDR3, as DNA: TGTGCCAGCAGCCAAGATAGAGCGCCTACCATTTCACCCCTCCACTTT. Its translation: CASSQDRAPTISPLHF.

The J gene is TRBJ1-2, the V gene TRBV7-9; D is unclear. Trimming left V 2 bases short and J 5 bases short, with 9 bases between. CDR3 size: 13 residues. Germline V lookup: CDR1 SEHNR, CDR2 FQNEAQ (reference sequence). CDR3 nucleotide sequence: TGTGCCAGCAGCTTAATTACAGATTATGGCTACACCTTC. Amino acid sequence: CASSLITDYGYTF.

This clone has a single count. The chain employs TRBV15 and TRBJ1-6, with 8 bases lining up with TRBD1. Losses at the gene ends were 5 bases for V and 9 bases for J; bases not matched to a gene: 6. The germline V gene encodes CDR1 LNHNV and CDR2 YYDKDF (reference sequence). The CDR3 is 14 residues long. This CDR3 is CATSQDRESSPLHF. The CDR3 DNA reads TGTGCCACCAGCCAGGACAGGGAGAGTTCACCCCTCCACTTT.

This clone was seen many times. The V and J genes are TRBV5-6 and TRBJ2-5, with D uncertain. CDR1 SGHDT and CDR2 YYEEEE come from the germline V gene. This CDR3 has 11 amino acids. Trimming left V 4 bases short and J 3 bases short, with 4 bases between. The CDR3 protein is CASSTKETQYF. The CDR3 DNA follows: TGTGCCAGCAGCACAAAAGAGACCCAGTACTTC.

CDR3 amino acids: CASSTYQEAMNTEAFF. In DNA, the CDR3 is TGTGCCAGCAGTACATACCAGGAGGCTATGAACACTGAAGCTTTCTTT. The V call is TRBV6-2 or TRBV6-3, the J call TRBJ1-1, with D uncertain. Deletions cut 5 bases from V and 0 bases from J, with 16 bases between. CDR1 MNHEY and CDR2 SVGEGT come from the germline V gene. The CDR3 runs 16 residues.

The genes are TRBV7-8 and TRBJ2-5; possibly TRBD1 for D (5 bases). The germline V gene encodes CDR1 SGHVS and CDR2 FQNEAQ. The CDR3 contains 16 residues. Trimming stripped 2 bases from V and 5 bases from J, with 18 bases between. DNA of the CDR3: TGTGCCAGCAGCTTATCAACAGCCCTAGGGGATGAGACCCAGTACTTC. It yields the protein CASSLSTALGDETQYF.

The chain has TRBV11-2 and TRBJ2-1; the D gene is possibly TRBD2 (5 bases). The CDR3 extends over 14 amino acids. Trimming stripped 5 bases from V and 0 bases from J, with 8 bases between. Germline-derived CDR1 and CDR2 are SGHAT and FQNNGV. The DNA for the CDR3 is TGTGCCAGCAGCGGACTTCTCTCCTACAATGAGCAGTTCTTC. Its translation is CASSGLLSYNEQFF.

The chain couples TRBV6-5 to TRBJ1-1, with D maybe TRBD1 (5 bases). Germline CDR1 is MNHEY and CDR2 is SVGAGI. The V gene lost 2 bases and the J gene lost 6 bases, with 13 bases spanning the gap. This CDR3 region has 14 residues. CDR3 region: CASSYTRVDAEAFF. The CDR3 DNA reads TGTGCCAGCAGTTACACCAGGGTTGACGCTGAAGCTTTCTTT.

This chain connects TRBV27 to TRBJ1-4, with D uncertain. CDR3 length: 16 residues. Germline CDR1 and CDR2: MNHEY and SMNVEV (reference sequence). Trimming took off 5 bases at V and 0 bases at J, with 13 bases between the two ends. CDR3 bases: TGTGCCAGCAGTCCGTCCGACGCGGCAACTAATGAAAAACTGTTTTTT. Translated: CASSPSDAATNEKLFF.

V gene TRBV5-6 combines with J gene TRBJ1-2, with 10 bases matching TRBD1. The CDR3 covers 17 residues. V dropped 3 bases and J dropped 5; count of bases not matched to a gene: 13. From germline, CDR1 is SGHDT and CDR2 YYEEEE. This CDR3 is CASSSPPGQGSLYGYTF. The CDR3 DNA sequence: TGTGCCAGCAGCTCCCCACCGGGACAGGGGAGTTTATATGGCTACACCTTC.

The chain employs TRBV7-3 and TRBJ2-2; D not resolved. The V gene's germline CDR1 is SGHTA and CDR2 FQGTGA. The CDR3 extends over 14 amino acids. V lost 1 base and J 1 base, leaving 4 bases between the germline ends. CDR3 sequence reads: CASSLNRNTGELFF. In nucleotides, the CDR3 is TGTGCCAGCAGCTTAAACAGGAACACCGGGGAGCTGTTTTTT. The full variable domain, its missing parts supplied by reference TRBV7-3 and TRBJ2-2, is GAGVSQTPSNKVTEKGKYVELRCDPISGHTALYWYRQSLGQGPEFLIYFQGTGAADDSGLPNDRFFAVRPEGSVSTLKIQRTERGDSAVYLCASSLNRNTGELFFGEGSRLTVL.